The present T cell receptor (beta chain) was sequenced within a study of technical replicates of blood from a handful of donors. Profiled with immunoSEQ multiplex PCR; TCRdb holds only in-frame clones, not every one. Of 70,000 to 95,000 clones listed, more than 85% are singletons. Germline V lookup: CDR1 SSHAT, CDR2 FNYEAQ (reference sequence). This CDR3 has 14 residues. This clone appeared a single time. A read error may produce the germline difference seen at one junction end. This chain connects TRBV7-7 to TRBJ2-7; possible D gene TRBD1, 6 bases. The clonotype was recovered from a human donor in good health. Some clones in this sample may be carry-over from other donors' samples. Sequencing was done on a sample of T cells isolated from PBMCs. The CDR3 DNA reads TGTGCTAGCAGCCCTAGGGGGAACTCCTACGAGCAGTACTTC. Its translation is CASSPRGNSYEQYF.